This T cell receptor (beta chain) is drawn from a study of T cell repertoires in cytomegalovirus infection (dated by TCRdb to between 2018 and 2020). Regarding the complete study: Donor HLA type was relevant to the analysis, as public TCR beta signatures indicated carriage of CMV infection together with the matching HLA type.

The CDR3, cysteine through phenylalanine, is 15 amino acids long. Only CDR3 DNA remains: 45 bases, in frame from the first base. The germline V gene encodes CDR1 DFQATT and CDR2 SNEGSKA (reference sequence). The junction shows trimming of 6 bases on V and 6 bases on J, and the gene matches do not reach 11 bases of it. Instrument used: Illumina HiSeq 1500. The public reads were quality trimmed at Q25 with fastp and then assembled into clones with MiXCR by TCRdb, keeping productive beta chains. Entries that share a CDR3 protein sequence are merged under the most common genes and DNA. The sample profile shows about 110,000 distinct CDR3 sequences; 10% of them were found once. Roughly 29% of the sample is in the top ten clones. What the study reported, not specific to this receptor: In the ex vivo response, HLA-C-restricted CMV-specific TCR beta clonotypes were dominant, and in two of eight donors the single most frequent clonotype came from this HLA-C-restricted group. Carriers of CMV infection plus the relevant HLA type were discriminated by the cumulative frequency of public TCR beta family members in the study cohort and in an independent roughly 400-donor cohort.

At least ten counts were recorded for this clonotype. Its recognized antigen is unknown. No base-level quality is on record; no much larger clone is a single base apart. The TCR was taken from a human donor in good health (CMV status not recorded). Some clones in this sample may be carry-over from other donors' samples. The sample taken for sequencing was PBMCs, sequenced either directly or after in vitro stimulation (not recorded which). The rearranged chain carries TRBV20-1 and TRBJ1-2, with 12 bases aligning to TRBD1. This receptor carries the CDR3 CSASIRDRGRDGYTF. The DNA sequence is as follows: TGCAGTGCCTCGATCCGGGACAGGGGGCGGGATGGCTACACCTTC.